This TCR beta chain stems from a study of CD8+ T cells in alopecia areata. Following extraction, RNA underwent reverse transcription to cDNA, which served as the sequencing template. Only in-frame clones appear in the TCRdb table, and some are missing; sequencing was by immunoSEQ multiplex PCR. The table has about 200,000 clones, 50% to 65% seen once. Study-level findings and limits: Scalp sequencing captures resident alphabeta T cells of normal skin too.

The V end was cut by 4 bases, the J end by 1 base, with 12 bases between. Per the germline V gene, CDR1 is SGHTA and CDR2 is FQGNSA. This CDR3 has 15 residues. Notes on this clone: What it binds is not known.

The starting material was CD4+ T cells sorted from blood, obtained at week 0. The sequence came from a human donor with alopecia areata. The chain links TRBV7-2 to TRBJ2-3; D might be TRBD1 (5 bases). CDR3 nucleotide sequence: TGTGCCAGCAGCTCCCAAATGGGGCGCACAGATACGCAGTATTTT. Translated: CASSSQMGRTDTQYF.